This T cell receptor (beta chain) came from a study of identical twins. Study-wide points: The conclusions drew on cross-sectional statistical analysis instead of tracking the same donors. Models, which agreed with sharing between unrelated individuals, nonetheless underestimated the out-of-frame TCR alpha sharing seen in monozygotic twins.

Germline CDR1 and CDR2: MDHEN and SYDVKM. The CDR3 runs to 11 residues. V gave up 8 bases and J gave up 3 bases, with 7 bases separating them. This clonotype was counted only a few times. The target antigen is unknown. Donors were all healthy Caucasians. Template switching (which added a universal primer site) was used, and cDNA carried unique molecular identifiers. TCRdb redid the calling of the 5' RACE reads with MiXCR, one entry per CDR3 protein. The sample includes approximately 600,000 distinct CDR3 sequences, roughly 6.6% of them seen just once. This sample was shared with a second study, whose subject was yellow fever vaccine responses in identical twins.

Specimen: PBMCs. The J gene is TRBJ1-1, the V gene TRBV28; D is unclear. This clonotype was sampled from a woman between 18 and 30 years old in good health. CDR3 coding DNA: TGTGCCAGCCTTTCGGACACTGAAGCTTTCTTT. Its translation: CASLSDTEAFF.